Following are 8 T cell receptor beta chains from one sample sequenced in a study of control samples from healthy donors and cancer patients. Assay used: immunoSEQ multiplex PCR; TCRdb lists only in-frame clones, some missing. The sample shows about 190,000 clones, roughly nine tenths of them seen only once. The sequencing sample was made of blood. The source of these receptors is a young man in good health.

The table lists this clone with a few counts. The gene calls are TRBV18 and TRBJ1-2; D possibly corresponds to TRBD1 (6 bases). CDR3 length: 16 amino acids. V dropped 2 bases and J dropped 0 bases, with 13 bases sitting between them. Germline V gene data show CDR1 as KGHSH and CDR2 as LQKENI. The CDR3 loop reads CASSPDTWDTNYGYTF. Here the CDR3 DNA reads TGTGCCAGCTCACCAGACACCTGGGACACTAACTATGGCTACACCTTC.

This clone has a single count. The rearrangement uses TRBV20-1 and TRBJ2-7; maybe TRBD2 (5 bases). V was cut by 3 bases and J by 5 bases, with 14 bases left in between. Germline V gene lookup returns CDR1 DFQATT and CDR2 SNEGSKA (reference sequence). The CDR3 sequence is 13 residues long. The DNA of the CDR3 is TGCAGTGCTAGTAAGGTGACGGGGAACGAGCAGTACTTC. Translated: CSASKVTGNEQYF.

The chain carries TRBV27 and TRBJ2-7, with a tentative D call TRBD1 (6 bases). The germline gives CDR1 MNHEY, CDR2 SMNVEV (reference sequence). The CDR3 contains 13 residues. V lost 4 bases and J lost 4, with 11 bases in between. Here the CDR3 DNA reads TGTGCCAGCAGTTATGACAGGTTGTACGAGCAGTACTTC. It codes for CASSYDRLYEQYF.

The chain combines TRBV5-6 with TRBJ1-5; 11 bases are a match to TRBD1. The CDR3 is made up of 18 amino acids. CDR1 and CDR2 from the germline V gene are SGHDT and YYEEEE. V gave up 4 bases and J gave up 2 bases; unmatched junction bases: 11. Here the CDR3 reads CASSAGQGAAWRNQPQHF. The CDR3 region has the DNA TGTGCCAGCAGCGCCGGACAGGGGGCCGCGTGGCGCAATCAGCCCCAGCATTTT. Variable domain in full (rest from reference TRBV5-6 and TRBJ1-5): DAGVTQSPTHLIKTRGQQVTLRCSPKSGHDTVSWYQQALGQGPQFIFQYYEEEERQRGNFPDRFSGHQFPNYSSELNVNALLLGDSALYLCASSAGQGAAWRNQPQHFGDGTRLSIL.

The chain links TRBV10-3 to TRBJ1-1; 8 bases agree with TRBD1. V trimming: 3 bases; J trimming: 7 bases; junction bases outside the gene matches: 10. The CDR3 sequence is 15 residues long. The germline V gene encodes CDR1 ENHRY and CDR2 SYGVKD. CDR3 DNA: TGTGCCATCAGTGAACCGGGGCAGGGGGCGGTTGAAGCTTTCTTT. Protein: CAISEPGQGAVEAFF.

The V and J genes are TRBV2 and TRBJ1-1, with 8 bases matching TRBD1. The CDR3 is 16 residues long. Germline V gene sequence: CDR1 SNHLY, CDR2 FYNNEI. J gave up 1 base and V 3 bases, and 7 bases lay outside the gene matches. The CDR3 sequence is CASSDRPGTGNTEAFF. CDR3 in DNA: TGTGCCAGCAGTGACCGTCCCGGGACAGGGAACACTGAAGCTTTCTTT.

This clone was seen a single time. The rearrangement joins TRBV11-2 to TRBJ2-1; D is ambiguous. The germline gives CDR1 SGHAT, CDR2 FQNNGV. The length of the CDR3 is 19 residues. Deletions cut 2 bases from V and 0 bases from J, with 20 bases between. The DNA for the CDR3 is TGTGCCAGCAGCTTACTGCAGCCTGATACCCTGAGCTCCTACAATGAGCAGTTCTTC. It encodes CASSLLQPDTLSSYNEQFF. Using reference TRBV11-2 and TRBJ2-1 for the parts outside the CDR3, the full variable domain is EAGVAQSPRYKIIEKRQSVAFWCNPISGHATLYWYQQILGQGPKLLIQFQNNGVVDDSQLPKDRFSAERLKGVDSTLKIQPAKLEDSAVYLCASSLLQPDTLSSYNEQFFGPGTRLTVL.

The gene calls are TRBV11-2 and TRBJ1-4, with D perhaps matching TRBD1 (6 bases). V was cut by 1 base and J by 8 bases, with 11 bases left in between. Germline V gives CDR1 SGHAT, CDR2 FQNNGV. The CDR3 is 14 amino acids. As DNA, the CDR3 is TGTGCCAGCAGCTTAGGGGGGGGCTGGGAAAAACTGTTTTTT. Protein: CASSLGGGWEKLFF.